This T cell receptor beta chain was identified in a study of beta chain features in type 1 diabetes. Study-level points and caveats: TCRB CDR3 length was moderately but significantly reduced in all four CD4+ subsets of Type 1 diabetes patients.

V was clipped by 3 bases and J by 7 bases; unmatched bases: 12. The V gene's germline CDR1 is GTSNPN and CDR2 SVGIG (reference sequence). The CDR3 is 15 amino acids. In this sample, this clone turned up a few times. Its specificity is not known. As every portion of the isolated RNA was reverse transcribed, the sequencing read expressed TCRB transcripts. Assay used: immunoSEQ multiplex PCR; TCRdb lists only in-frame clones, some missing. The sample records roughly 280,000 clones, around 24% being singletons. The TCR originated in a woman younger than 45 with type 1 diabetes. This chain connects TRBV30 to TRBJ2-1; 7 bases agree with TRBD1. The sample was naive CD4+ T cells from blood. CDR3 DNA: TGTGCCTGGAGACCCCGGGACAGCCGGGTGAATGAGCAGTTCTTC. Translation: CAWRPRDSRVNEQFF.